The 24 T cell receptor beta chains below come from one sample, sequenced in a study of response to subunit inactivated influenza vaccine. In TCRdb, the RT-PCR reads were re-called with MiXCR into one record per CDR3 protein. Of 250,000 to 350,000 distinct CDR3 sequences listed, 22% are singletons. The sample was PBMCs from blood, taken around 22 months after vaccination. Every receptor here comes from a man aged 50 to 69 who received an inactivated influenza vaccine.

The table lists this clonotype with many counts. V and J are TRBV12-3 or TRBV12-4 and TRBJ1-1; D is ambiguous. The V gene lost 4 bases and the J gene lost 3 bases, with 12 bases spanning the gap. The CDR3 sequence is 14 residues long. CDR3 bases: TGTGCCAGCAGTTACACAAAAACGGACACTGAAGCTTTCTTT. Translating gives CASSYTKTDTEAFF.

At least ten counts were recorded for this clonotype. V is TRBV3-1 and J is TRBJ2-2; D is unclear. The CDR3 sequence is 11 residues long. CDR1 and CDR2 (germline): LGHDT, YNNKEL (reference sequence). Trimming stripped 4 bases from V and 5 bases from J, with 2 bases between. CDR3 residues: CASSRTGELFF. The CDR3 DNA sequence: TGTGCCAGCAGCCGGACCGGGGAGCTGTTTTTT.

This clonotype was found many times. V and J are TRBV19 and TRBJ1-4, with 7 bases aligning to TRBD1. The CDR3 covers 14 residues. Germline V lookup: CDR1 LNHDA, CDR2 SQIVND (reference sequence). Unmatched junction bases numbered 4, after V lost 4 bases and J lost 5 bases. Here the CDR3 reads CASSTRQGNEKLFF. The CDR3 bases are TGTGCCAGTAGTACGCGACAGGGCAATGAAAAACTGTTTTTT.

This clonotype was seen ten or more times. The chain recombines TRBV7-9 with TRBJ1-1; the D is unclear. This CDR3 has 14 amino acids. Germline CDR1 SEHNR, CDR2 FQNEAQ (reference sequence). Between the trimmed V and J ends, which lost 4 bases and 1 base, there was a span of 10 bases. The CDR3 bases are TGTGCCAGCAGCTCGGCCGGAGGGAACACTGAAGCTTTCTTT. It codes for CASSSAGGNTEAFF. Drawing the rest from reference TRBV7-9 and TRBJ1-1, the complete variable domain is DTGVSQNPRHKITKRGQNVTFRCDPISEHNRLYWYRQTLGQGPEFLTYFQNEAQLEKSRLLSDRFSAERPKGSFSTLEIQRTEQGDSAMYLCASSSAGGNTEAFFGQGTRLTVV.

A few counts support this clonotype. The chain is built from TRBV20-1 and TRBJ2-1, with 12 bases aligning to TRBD2. The CDR3 totals 16 residues. The V gene's germline CDR1 is DFQATT and CDR2 SNEGSKA (reference sequence). The V gene end was trimmed by 1 base and the J gene end by 0 bases; junction bases not matched to a gene: 1. The CDR3 region is CSARGTSGVSYNEQFF. The CDR3 nucleotides read TGCAGTGCTAGAGGGACTAGCGGGGTCTCCTACAATGAGCAGTTCTTC.

This clonotype has at least ten counts. This rearrangement joins TRBV29-1 to TRBJ1-1; D not certain. The V and J ends lost 4 bases and 3 bases respectively, with 6 bases between them. CDR3 length: 11 amino acids. CDR1 is SQVTM, CDR2 ANQGSEA, per germline. CDR3 in DNA: TGCAGCGTTGGAGAGGACACTGAAGCTTTCTTT. Translated, it gives CSVGEDTEAFF.

The V and J genes are TRBV24-1 and TRBJ1-4, with 7 bases fitting TRBD1. Germline V gene lookup returns CDR1 KGHDR and CDR2 SFDVKD. This CDR3 is built from 18 residues. Trimming cost V 3 bases and J 2 bases; bases outside gene matches: 11. DNA of the CDR3: TGTGCCACCAGTGATGGCGGACAGGTGTCTCCTACTAATGAAAAACTGTTTTTT. Translating gives CATSDGGQVSPTNEKLFF.

The chain employs TRBV4-1 and TRBJ2-5; weak D call: TRBD2 (6 bases). Germline loops: CDR1 MGHRA, CDR2 YSYEKL. The CDR3 runs to 15 residues. With 0 bases removed from V and 0 bases from J, the gap between germline ends came to 8 bases. CDR3 residues: CASSQDGGYQETQYF. CDR3 nucleotide sequence: TGCGCCAGCAGCCAAGATGGGGGGTACCAAGAGACCCAGTACTTC.

About this clonotype itself: At one of its ends the junction is not consistent with the germline gene, which may arise from a read error. The gene calls are TRBV28 and TRBJ2-5, with D perhaps matching TRBD1 (6 bases). The length of the CDR3 is 14 residues. CDR1 is MDHEN and CDR2 is SYDVKM in the germline V gene. The CDR3 loop reads CASRDRRPQEIQYF. CDR3 DNA sequence: TGTGCCAGCAGGGACAGACGCCCTCAAGAGATCCAGTACTTC.

The chain recombines TRBV29-1 with TRBJ2-7; D gene uncertain. Germline lookup yields CDR1 SQVTM and CDR2 ANQGSEA. This CDR3 comprises 15 residues. The germline V and J ends were trimmed by 0 bases and 1 base, with 13 bases remaining between them. CDR3 nucleotide sequence: TGCAGCGTTGAAGAAGCTAAGGTTGGTTCCTACGAGCAGTACTTC. Residues: CSVEEAKVGSYEQYF.

This clonotype was observed a few times. The chain links TRBV2 to TRBJ2-3; tentatively, D is TRBD1 (7 bases). The CDR3 runs 14 residues. CDR1 and CDR2 (germline): SNHLY, FYNNEI. Trimming pared 7 bases from V and 2 bases from J, leaving 13 bases between. The CDR3 reads CASKPGGPTDTQYF. DNA of the CDR3: TGTGCCAGCAAGCCAGGGGGGCCCACAGATACGCAGTATTTT.

In this sample, this clonotype turned up a few times. CDR3 in amino acids: CSARAFLNTEAFF. The CDR3 nucleotides are TGCAGTGCTAGAGCTTTCCTGAACACTGAAGCTTTCTTT. The chain couples TRBV20-1 to TRBJ1-1; D uncertain. Germline loops: CDR1 DFQATT, CDR2 SNEGSKA (reference sequence). The CDR3 has 13 amino acids. V dropped 1 base and J dropped 0 bases, with 6 bases sitting between them.

This clonotype was recorded at least ten times. Here the CDR3 reads CASRSFSEPQHF. CDR3 sequence (DNA): TGTGCCAGCAGATCATTTTCGGAGCCCCAGCATTTT. The chain is built from TRBV12-3 or TRBV12-4 and TRBJ1-5; D gene unclear. V lost 6 bases, J lost 8 bases, and 11 bases lay in between. The CDR3 totals 12 residues.

This clonotype came up many times. The chain combines TRBV19 with TRBJ1-5, with 7 bases lining up with TRBD1. The CDR3 runs 13 residues. V lost 6 bases, J lost 7 bases, and 6 bases stayed unmatched. Germline CDR1 reads LNHDA; CDR2 reads SQIVND (reference sequence). The CDR3 nucleotides read TGTGCCAGTAGGGCGACAGGGCAGCAGCCCCAGCATTTT. Translating gives CASRATGQQPQHF.

CDR3 in DNA: TGTGCCAGCAGCCAAGATCTTAGCGGGAGGGCCCCGTTCTTC. This translates into CASSQDLSGRAPFF. The rearrangement links TRBV4-2 to TRBJ2-1; TRBD2 matches 11 bases. V shed 0 bases and J 15 bases; nucleotides not matched to a gene: 7. The germline V gene encodes CDR1 LGHNA and CDR2 YNFKEQ. The CDR3 covers 14 residues.

The table lists this clonotype with a few counts. The V call is TRBV7-2, the J call TRBJ2-7, with D maybe TRBD2 (5 bases). The length of the CDR3 is 14 residues. CDR1 is SGHTA, CDR2 FQGNSA, per germline. The ends were cut back, 1 base at V and 4 bases at J, with 11 bases in the middle. CDR3 residues: CASSLDVTKYEQYF. The CDR3 nucleotides read TGTGCCAGCAGCTTAGACGTGACTAAATACGAGCAGTACTTC.

At least ten counts were recorded for this clonotype. The chain employs TRBV9 and TRBJ1-2, with TRBD1 identical over 7 bases. The CDR3 loop spans 16 amino acids. Germline V gene lookup returns CDR1 SGDLS and CDR2 YYNGEE. J lost 3 bases, V lost 0 bases, and 8 bases had no gene match. This CDR3 is CASSVEFTGVHYGYTF. The CDR3 region has the DNA TGTGCCAGCAGCGTAGAATTCACAGGGGTCCACTATGGCTACACCTTC.

V gene TRBV12-3 or TRBV12-4 combines with J gene TRBJ1-1; D call uncertain. The CDR3 sequence is 14 residues long. Trimming removed 5 bases from V and 2 bases from J, with 12 bases in between. The CDR3 bases are TGTGCCAGCAGTAAACAGAGATCTAACACTGAAGCTTTCTTT. This gives the protein CASSKQRSNTEAFF.

The chain joins TRBV5-1 to TRBJ2-1; 7 nucleotides agree with TRBD2. Trimming took 4 bases from V and 2 from J; bases not matched to a gene: 6. Germline CDR1 reads SGHRS; CDR2 reads YFSETQ. This CDR3 region has 15 residues. The chain's CDR3 is CASSTGTITYNEQFF. The CDR3 DNA reads TGCGCCAGCAGCACCGGGACTATCACCTACAATGAGCAGTTCTTC.

The V gene is TRBV6-5, the J gene TRBJ1-1; D is unclear. Germline V CDR1 and CDR2: MNHEY, SVGAGI. The CDR3 consists of 15 residues. V was pared by 0 bases and J by 0 bases, with 8 bases between. The chain's CDR3 is CASSYSGMMNTEAFF. CDR3 DNA: TGTGCCAGCAGTTACTCCGGTATGATGAACACTGAAGCTTTCTTT.

This clonotype was recorded a few times. The rearrangement links TRBV12-3 or TRBV12-4 to TRBJ1-2; maybe TRBD1 (6 bases). Trimming pared 7 bases from V and 3 bases from J, leaving 15 bases between. The CDR3 extends over 14 amino acids. The CDR3 nucleotides read TGTGCCAGCAATAACAGGGCGAGACACTATGGCTACACCTTC. It is translated as CASNNRARHYGYTF.

The chain recombines TRBV7-9 with TRBJ2-7; D is possibly TRBD1 (6 bases). The CDR3 runs 15 residues. Germline V gene data show CDR1 as SEHNR and CDR2 as FQNEAQ (reference sequence). The V gene lost 5 bases and the J gene lost 4 bases, with 18 bases spanning the gap. CDR3 sequence (DNA): TGTGCCAGCAGCACTACACGGGACACCAATTACGAGCAGTACTTC. It codes for CASSTTRDTNYEQYF. The full variable domain, in which reference TRBV7-9 and TRBJ2-7 provide the parts outside the CDR3, is DTGVSQNPRHKITKRGQNVTFRCDPISEHNRLYWYRQTLGQGPEFLTYFQNEAQLEKSRLLSDRFSAERPKGSFSTLEIQRTEQGDSAMYLCASSTTRDTNYEQYFGPGTRLTVT.

The chain uses TRBV5-1 and TRBJ1-1, with D unresolved. This CDR3 has 14 residues. Germline lookup yields CDR1 SGHRS and CDR2 YFSETQ. V was pared by 1 base and J by 4 bases, with 11 bases between. Written as DNA, the CDR3 is TGCGCCAGCAGCTTGTGGGGAGAGGGCACTGAAGCTTTCTTT. Translation: CASSLWGEGTEAFF.

V usage is TRBV5-4 and J usage is TRBJ2-7; D gene ambiguous. The V gene lost 1 base and the J gene lost 5 bases, with 7 bases spanning the gap. This CDR3 comprises 12 residues. Germline loops: CDR1 SGHNT, CDR2 YYREEE (reference sequence). CDR3 nucleotide sequence: TGTGCCAGCAGCTTGTTCCGCGACGAGCAGTACTTC. Its protein is CASSLFRDEQYF.